The entry below describes one T cell receptor (beta chain). The data originate from a study of OX40 agonist ivuxolimab in advanced cancers. Method: immunoSEQ multiplex PCR; TCRdb's copy keeps in-frame clones and lacks some. Of 85,000 to 130,000 clones in the sample, 90% were seen once. The V end was cut by 3 bases, the J end by 7 bases, with 13 bases between. Germline CDR1 and CDR2: GTSNPN and SVGIG (reference sequence). The length of the CDR3 is 12 residues. The chain joins TRBV30 to TRBJ2-7; D possibly matches TRBD1 or TRBD2 (5 bases each). This material consisted of CD4+ or CD8+ T cells sorted from blood, taken in a trial of the OX40 agonist ivuxolimab. The source of this sequence is an adult with an advanced solid tumor such as melanoma, head and neck, liver or kidney cancer. The CDR3 spells CAWSPGPGEQYF. CDR3 DNA sequence: TGTGCCTGGAGCCCGGGGCCCGGTGAGCAGTACTTC.